This T cell receptor (beta chain) was sequenced for a study of PD-L1 blockade in urothelial cancer. In the study overall: Blood analyses occurred 3 weeks (second dose) and 6 weeks post treatment start.

Time point of the sample: pretreatment peripheral blood. General study findings and limits: Below-median pretreatment blood TCR clonality was a predictor of better survival. Durable benefit was linked to greater 3-week expansion of tumor-associated blood clones.

Comments on this clone: Its cognate antigen is unknown.

The data were produced by immunoSEQ multiplex PCR, yet TCRdb's version contains in-frame clones alone and is incomplete. The repertoire holds approximately 67,000 clones, with approximately 86% as singletons. Material: PBMCs, obtained around atezolizumab (anti-PD-L1) treatment. The source of this sequence is a man between 60 and 70 years old with urothelial cancer.

The CDR3 protein is CASSLVGWQTGANVLTF. CDR3 coding DNA: TGTGCCAGCAGCTTGGTTGGCTGGCAGACTGGGGCCAACGTCCTGACTTTC. The chain carries TRBV5-6 and TRBJ2-6; D remains ambiguous. Per germline, CDR1 SGHDT and CDR2 YYEEEE. The CDR3 contains 17 residues. The V and J ends lost 0 bases and 2 bases respectively, with 12 bases between them.